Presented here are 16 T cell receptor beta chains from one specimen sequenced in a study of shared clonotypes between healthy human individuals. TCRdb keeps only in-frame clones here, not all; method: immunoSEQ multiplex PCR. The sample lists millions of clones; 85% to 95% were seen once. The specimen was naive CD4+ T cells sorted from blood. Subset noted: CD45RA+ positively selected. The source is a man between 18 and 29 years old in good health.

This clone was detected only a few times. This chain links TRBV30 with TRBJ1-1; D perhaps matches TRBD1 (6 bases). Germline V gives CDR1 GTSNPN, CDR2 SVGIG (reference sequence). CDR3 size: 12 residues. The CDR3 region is CAINAGAAGAFF. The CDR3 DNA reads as TGTGCAATTAACGCAGGGGCCGCGGGGGCTTTCTTT.

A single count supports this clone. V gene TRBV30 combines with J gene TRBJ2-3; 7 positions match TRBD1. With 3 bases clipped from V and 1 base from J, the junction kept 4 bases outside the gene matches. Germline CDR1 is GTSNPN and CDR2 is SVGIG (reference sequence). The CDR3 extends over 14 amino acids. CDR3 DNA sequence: TGTGCCTGGAGGGCAGACAGGGGCACAGATACGCAGTATTTT. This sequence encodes CAWRADRGTDTQYF.

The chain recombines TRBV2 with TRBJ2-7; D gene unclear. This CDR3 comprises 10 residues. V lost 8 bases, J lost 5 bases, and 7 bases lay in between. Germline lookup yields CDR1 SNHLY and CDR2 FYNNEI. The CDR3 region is CASGRHEQYF. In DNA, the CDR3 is TGTGCCAGCGGAAGACACGAGCAGTACTTC.

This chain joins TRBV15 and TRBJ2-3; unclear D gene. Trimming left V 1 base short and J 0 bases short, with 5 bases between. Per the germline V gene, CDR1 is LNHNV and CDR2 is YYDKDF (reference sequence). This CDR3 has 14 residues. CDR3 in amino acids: CATSRGLSTDTQYF. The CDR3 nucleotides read TGTGCCACCAGCAGAGGCCTCAGCACAGATACGCAGTATTTT.

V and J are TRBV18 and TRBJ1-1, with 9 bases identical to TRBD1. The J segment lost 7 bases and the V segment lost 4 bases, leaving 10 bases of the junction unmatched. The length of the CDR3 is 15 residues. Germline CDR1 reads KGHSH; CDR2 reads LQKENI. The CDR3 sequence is CASSLTGQGGIEAFF. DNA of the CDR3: TGTGCCAGCTCACTTACGGGACAGGGAGGGATTGAAGCTTTCTTT.

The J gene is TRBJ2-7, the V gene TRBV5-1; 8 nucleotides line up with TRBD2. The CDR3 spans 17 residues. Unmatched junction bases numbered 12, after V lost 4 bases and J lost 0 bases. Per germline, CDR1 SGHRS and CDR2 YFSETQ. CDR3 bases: TGCGCCAGCAGCCTATCCGGGACTAGAATTGGCTCCTACGAGCAGTACTTC. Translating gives CASSLSGTRIGSYEQYF.

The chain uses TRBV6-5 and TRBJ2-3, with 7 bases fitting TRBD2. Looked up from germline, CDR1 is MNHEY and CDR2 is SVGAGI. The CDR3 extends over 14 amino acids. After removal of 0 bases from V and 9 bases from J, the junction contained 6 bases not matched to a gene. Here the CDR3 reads CASSYSSTSDTQYF. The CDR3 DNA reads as TGTGCCAGCAGTTACTCCTCTACTAGCGACACGCAGTATTTT.

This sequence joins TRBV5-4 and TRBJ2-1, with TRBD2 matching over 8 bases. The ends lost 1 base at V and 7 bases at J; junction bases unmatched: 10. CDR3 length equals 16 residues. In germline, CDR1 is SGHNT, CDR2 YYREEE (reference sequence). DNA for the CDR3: TGTGCCAGCAGCTTGAACCCCCGGGGGGGCCTAAATGAGCAGTTCTTC. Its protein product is CASSLNPRGGLNEQFF.

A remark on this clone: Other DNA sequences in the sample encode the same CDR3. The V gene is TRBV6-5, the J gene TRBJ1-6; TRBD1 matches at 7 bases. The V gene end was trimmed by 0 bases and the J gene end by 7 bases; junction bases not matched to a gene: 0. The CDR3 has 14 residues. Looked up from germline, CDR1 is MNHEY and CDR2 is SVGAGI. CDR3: CASSYSGQNSPLHF. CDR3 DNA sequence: TGTGCCAGCAGTTACTCGGGACAGAATTCACCCCTCCACTTT.

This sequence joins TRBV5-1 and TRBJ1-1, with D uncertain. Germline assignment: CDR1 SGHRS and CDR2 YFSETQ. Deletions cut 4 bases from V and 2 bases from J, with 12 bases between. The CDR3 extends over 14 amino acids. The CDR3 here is CASSPDGQNTEAFF. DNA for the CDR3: TGCGCCAGCAGCCCCGACGGGCAAAACACTGAAGCTTTCTTT.

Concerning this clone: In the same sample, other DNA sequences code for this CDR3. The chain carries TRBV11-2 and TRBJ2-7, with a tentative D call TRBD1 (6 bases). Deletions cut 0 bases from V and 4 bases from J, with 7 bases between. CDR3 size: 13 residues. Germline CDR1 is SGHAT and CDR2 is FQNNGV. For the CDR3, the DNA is TGTGCCAGCAGCTTAGACAGGGGTTACGAGCAGTACTTC. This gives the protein CASSLDRGYEQYF.

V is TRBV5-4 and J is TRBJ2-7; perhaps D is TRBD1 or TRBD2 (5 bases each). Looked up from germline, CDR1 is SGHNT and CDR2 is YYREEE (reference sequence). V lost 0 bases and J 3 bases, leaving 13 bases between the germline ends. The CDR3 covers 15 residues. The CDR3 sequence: CASSLGGALFYEQYF. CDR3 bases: TGTGCCAGCAGCTTGGGAGGGGCCTTATTCTACGAGCAGTACTTC.

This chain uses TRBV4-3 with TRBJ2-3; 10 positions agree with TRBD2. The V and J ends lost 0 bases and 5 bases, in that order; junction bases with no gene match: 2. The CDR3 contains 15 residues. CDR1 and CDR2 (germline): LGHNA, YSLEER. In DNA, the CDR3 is TGCGCCAGCAGCCAAGAGAGCGGGAGGGAAGATACGCAGTATTTT. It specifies CASSQESGREDTQYF.

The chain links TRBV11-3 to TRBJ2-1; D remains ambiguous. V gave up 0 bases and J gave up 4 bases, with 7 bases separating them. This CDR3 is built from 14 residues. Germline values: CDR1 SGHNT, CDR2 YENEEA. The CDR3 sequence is CASSLDGRYNEQFF. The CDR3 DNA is TGTGCCAGCAGCTTAGACGGCAGATACAATGAGCAGTTCTTC.

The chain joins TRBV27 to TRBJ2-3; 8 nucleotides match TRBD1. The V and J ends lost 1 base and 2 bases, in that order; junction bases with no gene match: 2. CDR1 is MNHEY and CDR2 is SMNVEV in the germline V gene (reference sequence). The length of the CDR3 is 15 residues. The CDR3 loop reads CASSLWTGPTDTQYF. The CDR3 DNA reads TGTGCCAGCAGTTTATGGACAGGGCCCACAGATACGCAGTATTTT.

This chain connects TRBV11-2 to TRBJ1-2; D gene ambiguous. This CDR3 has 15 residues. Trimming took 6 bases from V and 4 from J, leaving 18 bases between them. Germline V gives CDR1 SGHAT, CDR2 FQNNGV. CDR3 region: CASSLTRHTIYGYTF. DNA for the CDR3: TGTGCCAGCAGTCTAACAAGGCACACCATCTATGGCTACACCTTC.